These 9 T cell receptor beta chains were sequenced from one sample in a study of T-cell memory formation after mild COVID-19. TCRdb ran MiXCR on the 5' RACE reads and lists one entry per CDR3 protein. The table lists around 250,000 distinct CDR3 sequences, roughly 17% of them singletons. The sequenced sample was PBMCs or a T cell subset sorted from them (not recorded which). The receptors come from a man aged 18 to 35 who had mild COVID-19 (a few samples of this study predate the infection). Cell type and time point are not known.

The chain carries TRBV7-9 and TRBJ2-1; TRBD2 agrees at 11 bases. The germline gives CDR1 SEHNR, CDR2 FQNEAQ (reference sequence). After removal of 4 bases from V and 9 bases from J, the junction contained 11 bases not matched to a gene. This CDR3 spans 16 amino acids. The CDR3 DNA reads as TGTGCCAGCAGCTCCCCGACTAGCGGGGCTACCTTTGAGCAGTTCTTC. This encodes CASSSPTSGATFEQFF.

The J gene is TRBJ2-1, the V gene TRBV7-3, with 9 positions matching TRBD2. The CDR3 covers 18 residues. Germline V gene sequence: CDR1 SGHTA, CDR2 FQGTGA. With V trimmed by 2 bases and J by 7 bases, 15 bases remained unmatched. The CDR3 DNA follows: TGTGCCAGCAGCTTAGAAGGGGTTGCGGGGGGGCGGCTTAATGAGCAGTTCTTC. It is translated as CASSLEGVAGGRLNEQFF.

The CDR3 sequence: CASSPNQLYSNQPQHF. The CDR3 bases are TGTGCCAGCTCACCAAACCAACTTTATAGCAATCAGCCCCAGCATTTT. The chain couples TRBV18 to TRBJ1-5; no clear D gene. CDR1 and CDR2 from the germline V gene are KGHSH and LQKENI. V lost 2 bases, J lost 0 bases, and 11 bases lay in between. This CDR3 is 16 amino acids long.

The chain has TRBV4-1 and TRBJ2-3; no reliable D call. CDR1 MGHRA and CDR2 YSYEKL come from the germline V gene. The CDR3 has 17 residues. V gave up 0 bases and J gave up 2 bases, with 15 bases separating them. The CDR3 region has the DNA TGCGCCAGCAGCCAAGATGCCCCCGCCGACACCACAGATACGCAGTATTTT. Its translation: CASSQDAPADTTDTQYF.

The V gene is TRBV3-1, the J gene TRBJ1-5, with D hard to call. This CDR3 region has 14 residues. Germline loops: CDR1 LGHDT, CDR2 YNNKEL (reference sequence). Trimming left V 3 bases short and J 2 bases short, with 8 bases between. CDR3 in DNA: TGTGCCAGCAGCCATGGTGAGGGCAATCAGCCCCAGCATTTT. Translation gives CASSHGEGNQPQHF.

This clonotype was counted between two and nine times. This rearrangement joins TRBV4-1 to TRBJ1-5, with D unclear. Germline CDR1 is MGHRA and CDR2 is YSYEKL. The length of the CDR3 is 13 residues. V was clipped by 4 bases and J by 7 bases, with 11 bases between them. This CDR3 reads CASSPEGRQPQHF. The CDR3 DNA is TGCGCCAGCAGCCCGGAAGGTCGACAGCCCCAGCATTTT.

The sample holds many counts of this clonotype. The chain couples TRBV5-4 to TRBJ2-7, with a weak D call TRBD1 (6 bases). Trimming removed 0 bases from V and 7 bases from J, with 14 bases in between. Germline V lookup: CDR1 SGHNT, CDR2 YYREEE (reference sequence). CDR3 size: 14 residues. DNA for the CDR3: TGTGCCAGCAGCTTGGAGGCAGGGGCAAGGGAGCAGTACTTC. As protein: CASSLEAGAREQYF.

This chain uses TRBV6-6 with TRBJ1-3; no firm D call. The V end lost 6 bases, the J end lost 0 bases, and 3 bases lay between the germline ends. Germline V CDR1 and CDR2: MNHNY, SVGAGI (reference sequence). The CDR3 covers 12 residues. The CDR3 sequence: CASRPSGNTIYF. CDR3 nucleotides: TGTGCCAGCAGGCCCTCTGGAAACACCATATATTTT.

This clonotype was seen a few times. The V gene is TRBV7-2, the J gene TRBJ2-1; 8 nucleotides match TRBD2. In germline, CDR1 is SGHTA, CDR2 FQGNSA. V lost 1 base, J lost 9 bases, and 8 bases stayed unmatched. The CDR3 spans 15 residues. In DNA, the CDR3 is TGTGCCAGCAGCTTAGGCGGGGGGCCGCCCATTGAGCAGTTCTTC. Amino acids: CASSLGGGPPIEQFF. The full variable domain, in which reference TRBV7-2 and TRBJ2-1 provide the parts outside the CDR3, is GAGVSQSPSNKVTEKGKDVELRCDPISGHTALYWYRQSLGQGLEFLIYFQGNSAPDKSGLPSDRFSAERTGGSVSTLTIQRTQQEDSAVYLCASSLGGGPPIEQFFGPGTRLTVL.